Given below is one T cell receptor (beta chain) in context. This sample is drawn from a study of cytomegalovirus exposure and HLA in healthy donors. The CDR3 consists of 11 residues. In germline, CDR1 is DFQATT, CDR2 SNEGSKA (reference sequence). Trimming took off 1 base at V and 7 bases at J, with 5 bases between the two ends. The primer mix had 60 Vbeta and 13 Jbeta primers. Only in-frame clones appear in the TCRdb table, and some are missing; sequencing was by immunoSEQ multiplex PCR. The table lists fewer than 250,000 clones, 75% to 90% of them singletons. At collection, donors were nominally healthy, but unrecorded immune exposures were probable.

Sequences were obtained from PBMCs. The rearrangement joins TRBV20-1 to TRBJ2-1; a weak D match, TRBD2 (5 bases). The receptor was derived from a boy between 2 and 15 years old in good health and CMV-seronegative. The CDR3 region has the DNA TGCAGTGCTAGAGCGGGGAATGAGCAGTTCTTC. Translation gives CSARAGNEQFF.